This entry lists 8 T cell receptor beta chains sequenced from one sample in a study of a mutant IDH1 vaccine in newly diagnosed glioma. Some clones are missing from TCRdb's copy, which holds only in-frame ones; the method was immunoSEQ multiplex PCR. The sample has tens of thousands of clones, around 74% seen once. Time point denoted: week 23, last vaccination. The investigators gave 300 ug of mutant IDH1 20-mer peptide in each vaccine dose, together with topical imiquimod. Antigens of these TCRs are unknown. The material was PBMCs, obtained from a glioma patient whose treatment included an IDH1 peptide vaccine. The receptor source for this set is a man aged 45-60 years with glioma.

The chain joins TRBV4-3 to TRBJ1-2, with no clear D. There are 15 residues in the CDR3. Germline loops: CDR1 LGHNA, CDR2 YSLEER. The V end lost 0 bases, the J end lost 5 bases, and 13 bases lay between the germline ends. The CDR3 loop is CASSQEPGLAYGYTF. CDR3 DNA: TGCGCCAGCAGCCAAGAACCGGGCCTTGCATATGGCTACACCTTC.

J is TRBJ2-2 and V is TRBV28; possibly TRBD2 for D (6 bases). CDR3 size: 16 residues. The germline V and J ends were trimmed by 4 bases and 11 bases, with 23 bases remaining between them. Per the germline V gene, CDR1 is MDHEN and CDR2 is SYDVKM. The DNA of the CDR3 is TGTGCCAGCAGTTACAAGGGGTGGGGAGGCCTTGGAGAGCTGTTTTTT. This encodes CASSYKGWGGLGELFF.

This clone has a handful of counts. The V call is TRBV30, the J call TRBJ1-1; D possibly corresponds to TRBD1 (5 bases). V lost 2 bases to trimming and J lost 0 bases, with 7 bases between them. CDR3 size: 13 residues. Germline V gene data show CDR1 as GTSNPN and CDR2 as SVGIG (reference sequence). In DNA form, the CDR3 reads TGTGCCTGGAGTAAGGGGATGAACACTGAAGCTTTCTTT. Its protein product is CAWSKGMNTEAFF.

In nucleotides, the CDR3 is TGTGCCAGTTCACAGGGGCTGGGAGGGGGTCAGCCCCAGCATTTT. Its translation: CASSQGLGGGQPQHF. V gene TRBV19 combines with J gene TRBJ1-5, with 7 nucleotides matching TRBD1. This CDR3 region has 15 residues. CDR1 and CDR2 from the germline V gene are LNHDA and SQIVND (reference sequence). Trimming took 8 bases from V and 6 from J; bases not matched to a gene: 13.

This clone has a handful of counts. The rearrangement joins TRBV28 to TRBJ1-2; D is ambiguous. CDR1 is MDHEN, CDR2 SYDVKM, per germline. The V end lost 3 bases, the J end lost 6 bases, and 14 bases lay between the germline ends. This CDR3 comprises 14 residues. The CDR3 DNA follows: TGTGCCAGCAGTTTCCATCCTAAGGGCCATGGCTACACCTTC. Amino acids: CASSFHPKGHGYTF.

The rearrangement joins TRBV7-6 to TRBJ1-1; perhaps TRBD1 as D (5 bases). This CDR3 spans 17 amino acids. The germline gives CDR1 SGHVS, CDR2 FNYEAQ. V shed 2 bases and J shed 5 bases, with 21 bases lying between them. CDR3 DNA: TGTGCCAGCAGCTTACCTCCGGGGGGGGTCGGAGGGACTGAAGCTTTCTTT. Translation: CASSLPPGGVGGTEAFF.

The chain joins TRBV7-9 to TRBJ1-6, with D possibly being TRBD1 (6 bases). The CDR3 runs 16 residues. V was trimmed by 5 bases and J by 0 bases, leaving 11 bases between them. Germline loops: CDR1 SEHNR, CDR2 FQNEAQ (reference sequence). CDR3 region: CASSLRGGSYNSPLHF. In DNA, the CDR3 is TGTGCCAGCAGCCTAAGGGGGGGCTCCTATAATTCACCCCTCCACTTT.

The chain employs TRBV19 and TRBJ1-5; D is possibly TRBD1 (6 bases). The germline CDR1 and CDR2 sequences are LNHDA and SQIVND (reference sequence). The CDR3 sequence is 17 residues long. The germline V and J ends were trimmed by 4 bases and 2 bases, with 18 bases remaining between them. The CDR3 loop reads CASSKGREGVRNQPQHF. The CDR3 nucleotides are TGTGCCAGTAGTAAGGGGCGTGAGGGGGTTCGCAATCAGCCCCAGCATTTT.